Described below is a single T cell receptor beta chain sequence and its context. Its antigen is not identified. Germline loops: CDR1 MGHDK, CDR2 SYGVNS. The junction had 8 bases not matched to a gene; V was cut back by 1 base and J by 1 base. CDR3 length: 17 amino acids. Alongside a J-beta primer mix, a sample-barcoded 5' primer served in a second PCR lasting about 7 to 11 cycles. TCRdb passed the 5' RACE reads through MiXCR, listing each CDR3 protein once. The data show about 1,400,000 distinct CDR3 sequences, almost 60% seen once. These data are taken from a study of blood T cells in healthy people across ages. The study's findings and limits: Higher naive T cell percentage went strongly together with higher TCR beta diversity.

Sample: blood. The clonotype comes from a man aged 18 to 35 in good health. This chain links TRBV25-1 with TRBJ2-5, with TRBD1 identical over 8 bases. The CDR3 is CASSESGGQVTQETQYF. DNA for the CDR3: TGTGCCAGCAGTGAATCTGGGGGACAGGTAACCCAAGAGACCCAGTACTTC.